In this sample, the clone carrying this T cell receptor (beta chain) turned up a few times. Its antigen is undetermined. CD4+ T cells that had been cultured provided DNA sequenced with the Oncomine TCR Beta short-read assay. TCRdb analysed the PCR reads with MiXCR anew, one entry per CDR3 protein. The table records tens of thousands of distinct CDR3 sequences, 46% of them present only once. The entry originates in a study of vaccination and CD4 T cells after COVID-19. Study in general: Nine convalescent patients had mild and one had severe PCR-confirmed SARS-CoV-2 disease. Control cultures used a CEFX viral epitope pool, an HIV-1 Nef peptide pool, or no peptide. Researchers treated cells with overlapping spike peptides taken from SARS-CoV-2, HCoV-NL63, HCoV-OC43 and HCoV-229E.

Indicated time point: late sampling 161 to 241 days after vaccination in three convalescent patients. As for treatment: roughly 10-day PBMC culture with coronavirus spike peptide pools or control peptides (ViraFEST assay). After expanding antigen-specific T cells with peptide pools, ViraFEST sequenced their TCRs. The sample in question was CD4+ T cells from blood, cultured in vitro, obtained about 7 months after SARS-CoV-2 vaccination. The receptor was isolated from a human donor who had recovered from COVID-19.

For the CDR3, the DNA is TGTGCCAGTCACCCGGCGGTCCGTTTACCCAATCAGCCCCAGCATTTT. Protein product: CASHPAVRLPNQPQHF. The chain has TRBV19 and TRBJ1-5; no firm D call. The CDR3 is 16 amino acids. The germline V and J ends were trimmed by 8 bases and 3 bases, with 20 bases remaining between them. The germline V gene has CDR1 LNHDA and CDR2 SQIVND (reference sequence). Combining the CDR3 with reference TRBV19 and TRBJ1-5 gives the whole variable domain DGGITQSPKYLFRKEGQNVTLSCEQNLNHDAMYWYRQDPGQGLRLIYYSQIVNDFQKGDIAEGYSVSREKKESFPLTVTSAQKNPTAFYLCASHPAVRLPNQPQHFGDGTRLSIL.